The 32 T cell receptor beta chains in this list originate from one sample, sequenced in a study of T cell responses to AZD1222 COVID-19 vaccine. Using immunoSEQ multiplex PCR, the repertoire was profiled, and TCRdb retains in-frame clones only, with some absent. The sample lists around 180,000 clones, around 87% occurring once. Here the sequenced sample was peripheral blood, taken on day 0 of MenACWY control vaccination. Receptors were obtained from an adult in good health.

The chain couples TRBV19 to TRBJ1-1; D gene uncertain. The V gene lost 7 bases and the J gene lost 2 bases, with 8 bases spanning the gap. The CDR3 contains 12 residues. CDR1 is LNHDA, CDR2 SQIVND, per germline (reference sequence). Here the CDR3 reads CASISGNTEAFF. In DNA, the CDR3 is TGTGCCAGTATTTCCGGTAACACTGAAGCTTTCTTT. Using reference TRBV19 and TRBJ1-1 for the parts outside the CDR3, the full variable domain is DGGITQSPKYLFRKEGQNVTLSCEQNLNHDAMYWYRQDPGQGLRLIYYSQIVNDFQKGDIAEGYSVSREKKESFPLTVTSAQKNPTAFYLCASISGNTEAFFGQGTRLTVV.

The chain recombines TRBV7-8 with TRBJ2-5; either TRBD1 or TRBD2 may fit D (6 bases each). The CDR3 runs 18 residues. CDR1 SGHVS and CDR2 FQNEAQ come from the germline V gene. V was pared by 0 bases and J by 2 bases, with 19 bases between. CDR3 nucleotides: TGTGCCAGCAGCTTAGCGTTTACGGGGGCGACGTCTCAAGAGACCCAGTACTTC. Residues: CASSLAFTGATSQETQYF.

This clone was counted between two and nine times. The gene calls are TRBV4-3 and TRBJ1-2; possible D gene TRBD1, 6 bases. Trimming shortened V by 0 bases and J by 8 bases, and 16 bases separated the two germline ends. The CDR3 sequence is 15 residues long. Germline V gene lookup returns CDR1 LGHNA and CDR2 YSLEER. Here the CDR3 reads CASSQEDSAAMGYTF. Here the CDR3 DNA reads TGCGCCAGCAGCCAAGAGGACAGTGCCGCTATGGGCTACACCTTC.

V is TRBV29-1 and J is TRBJ1-1, with D maybe TRBD1 (5 bases). CDR1 is SQVTM, CDR2 ANQGSEA, per germline. The CDR3 contains 14 residues. Between the trimmed V and J ends, which lost 3 bases and 5 bases, there was a span of 16 bases. CDR3 in amino acids: CSVDRPGRLTEAFF. Written as DNA, the CDR3 is TGCAGCGTTGATCGACCAGGGAGGTTAACTGAAGCTTTCTTT.

The chain couples TRBV4-2 to TRBJ2-3; the match to TRBD2 covers 8 bases. V lost 4 bases to trimming and J lost 4 bases; unmatched junction nucleotides: 16. CDR1 is LGHNA and CDR2 is YNFKEQ in the germline V gene. The length of the CDR3 is 18 residues. The CDR3 DNA follows: TGTGCCAGCAGCCCTAGAAATAACCGGGAGGGCAAGGCAGATACGCAGTATTTT. Translation gives CASSPRNNREGKADTQYF.

The J gene is TRBJ2-7, the V gene TRBV5-6; 8 nucleotides agree with TRBD2. Germline V gene data show CDR1 as SGHDT and CDR2 as YYEEEE. The CDR3 length is 13 residues. V lost 4 bases and J lost 2; bases outside the gene matches: 2. CDR3 loop: CASSPGLAYEQYF. The CDR3 DNA sequence: TGTGCCAGCAGCCCGGGACTAGCCTACGAGCAGTACTTC. The full variable domain, rest sourced from reference TRBV5-6 and TRBJ2-7, is DAGVTQSPTHLIKTRGQQVTLRCSPKSGHDTVSWYQQALGQGPQFIFQYYEEEERQRGNFPDRFSGHQFPNYSSELNVNALLLGDSALYLCASSPGLAYEQYFGPGTRLTVT.

This rearrangement joins TRBV6-5 to TRBJ2-2, with TRBD1 matching 7 bases. This CDR3 spans 15 amino acids. CDR1 and CDR2 (germline): MNHEY, SVGAGI. Trimming took 0 bases from V and 6 from J; bases not matched to a gene: 4. The CDR3 sequence: CASSYSRGLSGELFF. The DNA of the CDR3 is TGTGCCAGCAGTTACTCGAGGGGGCTGTCCGGGGAGCTGTTTTTT.

The V and J genes are TRBV19 and TRBJ1-1; TRBD1 matches at 9 bases. This CDR3 is built from 18 residues. Losses at the gene ends were 9 bases for V and 0 bases for J; bases not matched to a gene: 17. Germline V gene data show CDR1 as LNHDA and CDR2 as SQIVND (reference sequence). The CDR3 loop is CASNAGTGLTIMNTEAFF. The CDR3 region has the DNA TGTGCCAGCAACGCCGGGACAGGGTTAACAATTATGAACACTGAAGCTTTCTTT.

This chain uses TRBV27 with TRBJ1-1; D unclear. The germline gives CDR1 MNHEY, CDR2 SMNVEV (reference sequence). Trimming removed 7 bases from V and 8 bases from J, with 29 bases in between. This CDR3 comprises 17 residues. The CDR3 reads CASIVTGLEIRKSEAFF. CDR3 nucleotides: TGTGCCAGCATCGTTACGGGCCTAGAGATCCGAAAGTCCGAAGCTTTCTTT.

V and J are TRBV3-1 (or the pseudogene TRBV3-2) and TRBJ2-7; maybe TRBD2 (5 bases). Germline V CDR1 and CDR2: LGHDT, YNNKEL (reference sequence). The CDR3 is 13 amino acids. Trimming left V 4 bases short and J 5 bases short, with 12 bases between. CDR3 nucleotides: TGTGCCAGCAGCCTCCCGGCTAGCCACGAGCAGTACTTC. Its protein product is CASSLPASHEQYF.

The chain joins TRBV5-6 to TRBJ2-1; 15 nucleotides align to TRBD2. J lost 9 bases, V lost 4 bases, and 8 bases had no gene match. The length of the CDR3 is 16 residues. Germline V lookup: CDR1 SGHDT, CDR2 YYEEEE. The CDR3 DNA is TGTGCCAGCAGCCCCTGGACTAGCGGGGGGGCGAGTGAGCAGTTCTTC. Protein: CASSPWTSGGASEQFF.

The rearrangement links TRBV5-4 to TRBJ2-3; possible D gene TRBD1, 6 bases. Looked up from germline, CDR1 is SGHNT and CDR2 is YYREEE (reference sequence). The CDR3 consists of 16 residues. V lost 4 bases and J lost 4, with 19 bases in between. The CDR3 spells CASSRPGQGTSDTQYF. Here the CDR3 DNA reads TGTGCCAGCAGCCGCCCGGGGCAGGGGACATCAGATACGCAGTATTTT.

The V gene is TRBV2, the J gene TRBJ1-1; no firm D call. The CDR3 has 13 residues. CDR1 is SNHLY and CDR2 is FYNNEI in the germline V gene. The V and J ends lost 1 base and 2 bases respectively, with 5 bases between them. CDR3 residues: CASSEVINTEAFF. CDR3 DNA sequence: TGTGCCAGCAGTGAAGTCATAAACACTGAAGCTTTCTTT.

The gene calls are TRBV7-9 and TRBJ1-2; 8 bases align to TRBD1. The V segment lost 3 bases and the J segment 3 bases; nucleotides outside the gene matches: 9. The CDR3 totals 16 residues. CDR1 is SEHNR and CDR2 is FQNEAQ in the germline V gene (reference sequence). CDR3: CASSFPIGQGDYGYTF. In nucleotides, the CDR3 is TGTGCCAGCAGCTTCCCCATAGGACAGGGAGACTATGGCTACACCTTC.

The chain joins TRBV12-3 or TRBV12-4 to TRBJ1-2; 9 bases map to TRBD1. The CDR3 contains 12 residues. V lost 4 bases and J lost 8; bases outside the gene matches: 2. The CDR3 protein is CASSSQGAGYTF. CDR3 nucleotides: TGTGCCAGCAGTTCACAGGGGGCAGGCTACACCTTC.

The chain is built from TRBV5-1 and TRBJ2-1; tentatively, D is TRBD2 (6 bases). The CDR3 is 15 residues long. Per the germline V gene, CDR1 is SGHRS and CDR2 is YFSETQ. With 2 bases removed from V and 6 bases from J, the gap between germline ends came to 15 bases. The CDR3 loop is CASSFVAARGNEQFF. CDR3 DNA: TGCGCCAGCAGCTTCGTAGCGGCTCGGGGCAATGAGCAGTTCTTC.

This clone showed up just once. The V and J genes are TRBV2 and TRBJ2-7; D is undetermined. The V and J ends lost 4 bases and 6 bases respectively, with 13 bases between them. CDR1 is SNHLY and CDR2 is FYNNEI in the germline V gene. The CDR3 length is 13 residues. This chain's CDR3 is CASSVFPLGEQYF. For the CDR3, the DNA is TGTGCCAGCAGTGTTTTCCCCCTAGGCGAGCAGTACTTC.

This chain joins TRBV29-1 and TRBJ2-5, with TRBD1 matching 11 bases. CDR1 is SQVTM and CDR2 is ANQGSEA in the germline V gene. With V trimmed by 6 bases and J by 5 bases, 8 bases remained unmatched. This CDR3 has 14 amino acids. CDR3 nucleotides: TGCAGCGTCACGGACAGGGGGCCCGGGGAGACCCAGTACTTC. Encoded protein: CSVTDRGPGETQYF.

The chain is built from TRBV20-1 and TRBJ2-1; TRBD1 is a possible D gene (8 bases). CDR3 length: 17 amino acids. Trimming shortened V by 3 bases and J by 9 bases, and 27 bases separated the two germline ends. The V gene's germline CDR1 is DFQATT and CDR2 SNEGSKA (reference sequence). The CDR3 loop reads CSASSWEQGGVKGEQFF. Written as DNA, the CDR3 is TGCAGTGCTAGTTCCTGGGAACAGGGGGGGGTGAAAGGTGAGCAGTTCTTC.

The rearrangement links TRBV19 to TRBJ1-1; no firm D call. Germline loops: CDR1 LNHDA, CDR2 SQIVND (reference sequence). V was trimmed by 0 bases and J by 1 base, leaving 15 bases between them. The CDR3 is made up of 17 amino acids. DNA of the CDR3: TGTGCCAGTAGTATAGACCTAGGCAGAACAGCGAACACTGAAGCTTTCTTT. Translation: CASSIDLGRTANTEAFF.

The rearrangement uses TRBV6-4 and TRBJ1-5, with D tentatively TRBD1 (6 bases). The V and J ends lost 0 bases and 2 bases respectively, with 11 bases between them. The CDR3 is 16 residues long. From germline, CDR1 is MRHNA and CDR2 SNTAGT. This CDR3 reads CASSDSTGSGNQPQHF. The CDR3 DNA sequence: TGTGCCAGCAGTGACTCTACAGGGTCAGGCAATCAGCCCCAGCATTTT.

This clone has only one observation. V usage is TRBV28 and J usage is TRBJ1-6; the D is unclear. The germline CDR1 and CDR2 sequences are MDHEN and SYDVKM. The V and J ends lost 5 bases and 10 bases respectively, with 18 bases between them. CDR3 size: 15 residues. The CDR3 DNA follows: TGTGCCAGCAGTATCCCGTGGCCAGAAACATCACCCCTCCACTTT. Its protein product is CASSIPWPETSPLHF.

The chain carries TRBV2 and TRBJ2-7, with 8 bases identical to TRBD2. Per germline, CDR1 SNHLY and CDR2 FYNNEI. This CDR3 spans 13 amino acids. V lost 6 bases and J lost 0; bases outside the gene matches: 1. CDR3 DNA: TGTGCCAGCAGGGGGACTAGCTCCTACGAGCAGTACTTC. Amino acids: CASRGTSSYEQYF.

The sample holds a few counts of this clone. V usage is TRBV6-2 or TRBV6-3 and J usage is TRBJ1-2; tentatively, D is TRBD1 (5 bases). The length of the CDR3 is 14 residues. Trimming cost V 5 bases and J 6 bases, with 16 bases left between them. Germline values: CDR1 MNHEY, CDR2 SVGEGT. The CDR3 nucleotides are TGTGCCAGCAGTCATCTCCGGGACCCGGATGGCTACACCTTC. This codes for CASSHLRDPDGYTF.

J is TRBJ1-4 and V is TRBV13, with 7 bases identical to TRBD1. The germline V gene has CDR1 PRHDT and CDR2 FYEKMQ (reference sequence). V lost 0 bases, J lost 5 bases, and 3 bases stayed unmatched. This CDR3 is 15 amino acids long. The DNA of the CDR3 is TGTGCCAGCAGCTTAGGCAGGGGGTTCAATGAAAAACTGTTTTTT. Its translation: CASSLGRGFNEKLFF.

This clone appeared a single time. Distinct nucleotide sequences in the sample also encode this CDR3. The chain uses TRBV19 and TRBJ1-2; D is unclear. Germline-derived CDR1 and CDR2 are LNHDA and SQIVND (reference sequence). The V and J ends lost 3 bases and 7 bases respectively, with 6 bases between them. The CDR3 runs 11 residues. CDR3 amino acids: CASSIGGGYTF. CDR3 bases: TGTGCCAGTAGTATTGGTGGTGGCTACACCTTC.

The chain is built from TRBV6-5 and TRBJ1-2; 10 bases match TRBD1. Germline CDR1 is MNHEY and CDR2 is SVGAGI. The CDR3 is 15 residues long. V gave up 5 bases and J gave up 3 bases; unmatched junction bases: 6. Here the CDR3 reads CASSIRQGADYGYTF. CDR3 in DNA: TGTGCCAGCAGTATACGACAGGGGGCTGACTATGGCTACACCTTC.

This clone showed up just a few times. The rearrangement joins TRBV7-2 to TRBJ2-7; 12 bases agree with TRBD2. The germline V gene encodes CDR1 SGHTA and CDR2 FQGNSA. V trimming: 4 bases; J trimming: 1 base; junction bases outside the gene matches: 11. This CDR3 has 18 residues. In nucleotides, the CDR3 is TGTGCCAGCAGCTCCATAAAGACTAGCGGGAGTAGGTCCTACGAGCAGTACTTC. Translation gives CASSSIKTSGSRSYEQYF.

This chain uses TRBV3-1 (or the pseudogene TRBV3-2) with TRBJ1-3, with D unresolved. The germline CDR1 and CDR2 sequences are LGHDT and YNNKEL (reference sequence). V was trimmed by 0 bases and J by 4 bases, leaving 13 bases between them. This CDR3 has 16 residues. The DNA for the CDR3 is TGTGCCAGCAGCCAAGATGGCCTCAGGAACGGAAACACCATATATTTT. Amino acid sequence: CASSQDGLRNGNTIYF.

The table lists this clone with a count of one. The V gene is TRBV28, the J gene TRBJ1-4; 7 nucleotides match TRBD1. Germline assignment: CDR1 MDHEN and CDR2 SYDVKM. This CDR3 has 16 amino acids. V dropped 5 bases and J dropped 4; count of bases not matched to a gene: 10. This chain's CDR3 is CASSPDGRGYNEKLFF. In nucleotides, the CDR3 is TGTGCCAGCAGTCCAGATGGCAGGGGGTATAATGAAAAACTGTTTTTT.

This rearrangement joins TRBV3-1 (or the pseudogene TRBV3-2) to TRBJ1-1; 7 bases align to TRBD1. The trim removed 4 bases at V and 5 bases at J, leaving 4 bases unmatched. Germline CDR1 and CDR2: LGHDT and YNNKEL (reference sequence). The CDR3 totals 13 residues. This CDR3 reads CASSPRQGTEAFF. The CDR3 DNA sequence: TGTGCCAGCAGCCCACGACAGGGAACTGAAGCTTTCTTT.

The chain links TRBV6-5 to TRBJ2-7, with 7 bases that match TRBD1. Germline-derived CDR1 and CDR2 are MNHEY and SVGAGI. The junction had 6 bases not matched to a gene; V was cut back by 2 bases and J by 2 bases. CDR3 size: 15 residues. The CDR3, as DNA: TGTGCCAGCAGTTACGAACCGGGACAGACCTACGAGCAGTACTTC. Translated: CASSYEPGQTYEQYF.